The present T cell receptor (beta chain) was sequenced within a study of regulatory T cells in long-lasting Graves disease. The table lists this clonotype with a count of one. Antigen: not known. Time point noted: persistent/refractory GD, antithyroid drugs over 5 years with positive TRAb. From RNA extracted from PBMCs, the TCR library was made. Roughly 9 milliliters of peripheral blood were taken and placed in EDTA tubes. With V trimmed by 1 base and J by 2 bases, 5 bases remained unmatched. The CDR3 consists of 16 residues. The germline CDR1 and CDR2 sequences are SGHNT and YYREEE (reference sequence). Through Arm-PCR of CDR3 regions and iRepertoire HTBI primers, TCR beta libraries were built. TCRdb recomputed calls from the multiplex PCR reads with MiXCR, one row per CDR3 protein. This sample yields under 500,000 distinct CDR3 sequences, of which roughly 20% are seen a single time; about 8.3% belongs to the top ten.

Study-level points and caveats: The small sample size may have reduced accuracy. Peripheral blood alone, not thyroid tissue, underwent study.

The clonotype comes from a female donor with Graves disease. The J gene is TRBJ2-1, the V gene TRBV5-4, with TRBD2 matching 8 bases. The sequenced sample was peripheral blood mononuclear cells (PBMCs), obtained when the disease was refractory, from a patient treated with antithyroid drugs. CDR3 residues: CASSLMLAGTYNEQFF. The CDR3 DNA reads TGTGCCAGCAGCTTGATGTTAGCGGGGACCTACAATGAGCAGTTCTTC.